The 3 T cell receptor beta chains below come from one sample, sequenced in a study of blood T cell repertoires in COVID-19. Libraries were prepared by immunoSEQ multiplex PCR; TCRdb keeps only in-frame clonotypes and omits some of them. The sample shows 95,000 to 120,000 clones, approximately 84% of them seen only once. What was sequenced was peripheral blood. These receptors were taken from a woman between 40 and 50 years old with acute or convalescent COVID-19.

This clone was detected only once. The chain recombines TRBV5-5 with TRBJ2-7; D perhaps matches TRBD1 (6 bases). V lost 2 bases, J lost 2 bases, and 11 bases lay in between. CDR1 SGHKS and CDR2 YYEKEE come from the germline V gene (reference sequence). The CDR3 runs 14 residues. The CDR3 DNA follows: TGTGCCAGCAGCTTTGGGACAACTACCTACGAGCAGTACTTC. Translating gives CASSFGTTTYEQYF.

The chain joins TRBV6-1 to TRBJ2-2; D gene unclear. The germline gives CDR1 MNHNS, CDR2 SASEGT. CDR3 size: 14 residues. V was trimmed by 3 bases and J by 4 bases, leaving 9 bases between them. CDR3 sequence reads: CASSERRFTGELFF. DNA for the CDR3: TGTGCCAGCAGTGAGAGAAGATTCACCGGGGAGCTGTTTTTT.

The genes are TRBV7-3 and TRBJ2-1, with 9 bases aligning to TRBD1. The trim removed 5 bases at V and 6 bases at J, leaving 8 bases unmatched. Germline CDR1 reads SGHTA; CDR2 reads FQGTGA. This CDR3 spans 15 amino acids. CDR3: CASSPTGGAPNEQFF. The CDR3 DNA reads TGTGCCAGCAGCCCCACAGGGGGCGCCCCCAATGAGCAGTTCTTC.